Each of the 19 T cell receptor beta chains below was sequenced from the same sample in a study of TIL therapy for anti-PD-1-resistant metastatic lung cancer. The libraries were made with immunoSEQ v3. Using immunoSEQ multiplex PCR, the repertoire was profiled, and TCRdb retains in-frame clones only, with some absent. The sample consists of approximately 47,000 clones, 86% of them appearing once. The time point was: pre-treatment sample, taken before nivolumab and TIL therapy. The specimen was blood, collected at baseline. Receptors were obtained from a person aged 25-85 years with non-small cell lung cancer.

V gene TRBV10-1 combines with J gene TRBJ2-7, with D possibly called TRBD1 or TRBD2 (5 bases each). CDR1 is WNHNN and CDR2 is SYGVQD in the germline V gene (reference sequence). The CDR3 is 13 residues long. V gave up 6 bases and J gave up 3 bases, with 12 bases separating them. The CDR3 is CASSSGRSYEQYF. The CDR3 coding sequence is TGCGCCAGCAGCTCGGGACGGAGCTACGAGCAGTACTTC.

The V and J genes are TRBV28 and TRBJ1-5, with D unresolved. The CDR3 runs 13 residues. V was cut by 8 bases and J by 5 bases, with 13 bases left in between. Looked up from germline, CDR1 is MDHEN and CDR2 is SYDVKM. The CDR3 spells CASEPFYYQPQHF. CDR3 nucleotides: TGTGCCAGCGAGCCATTTTATTATCAGCCCCAGCATTTT. Full variable domain (remainder filled in from reference TRBV28 and TRBJ1-5): DVKVTQSSRYLVKRTGEKVFLECVQDMDHENMFWYRQDPGLGLRLIYFSYDVKMKEKGDIPEGYSVSREKKERFSLILESASTNQTSMYLCASEPFYYQPQHFGDGTRLSIL.

The rearrangement links TRBV7-2 to TRBJ1-4, with D hard to call. Germline V CDR1 and CDR2: SGHTA, FQGNSA. The V and J ends lost 1 base and 0 bases respectively, with 3 bases between them. The CDR3 runs 14 residues. CDR3: CASSLGATNEKLFF. The CDR3, as DNA: TGTGCCAGCAGCTTAGGTGCAACTAATGAAAAACTGTTTTTT.

A single count supports this clone. The chain couples TRBV5-1 to TRBJ1-1; 8 nucleotides agree with TRBD1. This CDR3 is 14 amino acids long. Per germline, CDR1 SGHRS and CDR2 YFSETQ. V lost 4 bases and J lost 4; bases outside the gene matches: 6. CDR3 loop: CASSQGQVVTEAFF. The CDR3 nucleotides are TGCGCCAGCAGCCAGGGACAGGTTGTCACTGAAGCTTTCTTT.

The V gene is TRBV5-1, the J gene TRBJ2-3, with D hard to call. Deletions cut 0 bases from V and 2 bases from J, with 10 bases between. The length of the CDR3 is 15 residues. Germline V CDR1 and CDR2: SGHRS, YFSETQ. CDR3 DNA sequence: TGCGCCAGCAGCTTGGCAGACCGATACACAGATACGCAGTATTTT. It is translated as CASSLADRYTDTQYF.

This chain connects TRBV29-1 to TRBJ2-1; the match to TRBD1 covers 8 bases. With V trimmed by 3 bases and J by 10 bases, 11 bases remained unmatched. Germline values: CDR1 SQVTM, CDR2 ANQGSEA. The CDR3 loop spans 14 amino acids. CDR3 DNA: TGCAGCGTTGAGGGGGGAACAGGGGGTTGGGAGCAGTTCTTC. This sequence encodes CSVEGGTGGWEQFF.

The rearrangement joins TRBV3-1 (or the pseudogene TRBV3-2) to TRBJ2-3; 10 nucleotides match TRBD2. Trimming cost V 2 bases and J 11 bases; bases outside gene matches: 13. The CDR3 has 16 amino acids. CDR1 is LGHDT and CDR2 is YNNKEL in the germline V gene (reference sequence). CDR3: CASSQRGTSGRAGQYF. CDR3 nucleotide sequence: TGTGCCAGCAGCCAAAGGGGGACCAGCGGGAGGGCCGGGCAGTATTTT.

Only one count was recorded for this clone. This chain links TRBV11-3 with TRBJ2-3; D is perhaps TRBD1 or TRBD2 (5 bases each). Trimming pared 1 base from V and 2 bases from J, leaving 7 bases between. In germline, CDR1 is SGHNT, CDR2 YENEEA. This CDR3 has 14 residues. CDR3 sequence (DNA): TGTGCCAGCAGCTTAGTCGGGGCCACAGATACGCAGTATTTT. It is translated as CASSLVGATDTQYF.

The chain is built from TRBV4-2 and TRBJ2-1, with D possibly matching TRBD2 (6 bases). From germline, CDR1 is LGHNA and CDR2 YNFKEQ. This CDR3 is built from 15 residues. Between the trimmed V and J ends, which lost 3 bases and 7 bases, there was a span of 16 bases. The CDR3 DNA follows: TGTGCCAGCAGCCATTGGCGGGGTGGGAGGAATGAGCAGTTCTTC. This gives the protein CASSHWRGGRNEQFF.

The rearrangement uses TRBV29-1 and TRBJ2-1; tentative D call: TRBD1 (8 bases). The CDR3 has 15 residues. Trimming shortened V by 8 bases and J by 7 bases, and 24 bases separated the two germline ends. Germline values: CDR1 SQVTM, CDR2 ANQGSEA. The CDR3 loop is CSLWKGGTGRNEQFF. CDR3 in DNA: TGCAGCCTCTGGAAGGGAGGGACAGGACGGAATGAGCAGTTCTTC.

The chain uses TRBV9 and TRBJ2-3; a possible D gene is TRBD2 (5 bases). V lost 0 bases, J lost 1 base, and 12 bases lay in between. The CDR3 runs 16 residues. CDR1 SGDLS and CDR2 YYNGEE come from the germline V gene. CDR3 nucleotides: TGTGCCAGCAGCGTAGCTAGCTCTTATGGCACAGATACGCAGTATTTT. Its protein product is CASSVASSYGTDTQYF.

The DNA for the CDR3 is TGTGCCAGCAGTATCCCTACAGGGGTTAATGGCTACACCTTC. Translated: CASSIPTGVNGYTF. The rearrangement links TRBV28 to TRBJ1-2; 7 nucleotides agree with TRBD1. Germline trimming cut 5 bases from V and 6 bases from J; bases unmatched to any gene: 9. Germline V gives CDR1 MDHEN, CDR2 SYDVKM. The CDR3 has 14 residues.

The CDR3 here is CASGFPNTDTQYF. CDR3 nucleotide sequence: TGTGCTAGTGGTTTCCCCAACACAGATACGCAGTATTTT. This chain links TRBV12-5 with TRBJ2-3; no definite D call. The CDR3 has 13 residues. In germline, CDR1 is LGHNT, CDR2 FRNRAP. V was pared by 3 bases and J by 2 bases, with 6 bases between.

In this sample, this clone turned up a few times. The V call is TRBV3-1 (or the pseudogene TRBV3-2), the J call TRBJ1-3, with a possible D match to TRBD1 (6 bases). The CDR3 is made up of 17 amino acids. V was clipped by 1 base and J by 4 bases, with 17 bases between them. Germline CDR1 is LGHDT and CDR2 is YNNKEL (reference sequence). The CDR3 DNA sequence: TGTGCCAGCAGCCAAGTAGGAGGGGGGGCAAGAGGAAACACCATATATTTT. This codes for CASSQVGGGARGNTIYF.

The chain joins TRBV12-5 to TRBJ1-1; the match to TRBD1 covers 7 bases. The CDR3 is 12 amino acids. Losses at the gene ends were 5 bases for V and 6 bases for J; bases not matched to a gene: 3. Germline assignment: CDR1 LGHNT and CDR2 FRNRAP. CDR3 loop: CASGLTGAEAFF. Here the CDR3 DNA reads TGTGCTAGTGGTCTAACAGGGGCTGAAGCTTTCTTT.

The gene calls are TRBV7-9 and TRBJ1-1; possible D gene TRBD1, 6 bases. The ends were cut back, 4 bases at V and 11 bases at J, with 14 bases in the middle. The CDR3 sequence is 12 residues long. CDR1 is SEHNR, CDR2 FQNEAQ, per germline (reference sequence). The CDR3 spells CASSSEEGGAFF. The CDR3 DNA reads TGTGCCAGCAGCTCTGAGGAGGGGGGGGCTTTCTTT.

This chain joins TRBV3-1 (or the pseudogene TRBV3-2) and TRBJ1-5; D possibly corresponds to TRBD1 (5 bases). Trimming removed 1 base from V and 3 bases from J, with 10 bases in between. The V gene's germline CDR1 is LGHDT and CDR2 YNNKEL (reference sequence). CDR3 length: 15 residues. In nucleotides, the CDR3 is TGTGCCAGCAGCCAAGGGGTACAGGACAATCAGCCCCAGCATTTT. Translated: CASSQGVQDNQPQHF.

The CDR3 region has the DNA TGTGCCAGCAGTTACAACCGAGGGGGAGGGGCCAACGTCCTGACTTTC. Translated: CASSYNRGGGANVLTF. This rearrangement joins TRBV6-6 to TRBJ2-6; D possibly corresponds to TRBD1 (6 bases). The CDR3 length is 16 residues. CDR1 is MNHNY, CDR2 SVGAGI, per germline (reference sequence). Deletions cut 2 bases from V and 4 bases from J, with 12 bases between.

The chain joins TRBV19 to TRBJ2-2, with 10 bases aligning to TRBD1. V lost 6 bases to trimming and J lost 5 bases; unmatched junction nucleotides: 9. CDR1 is LNHDA, CDR2 SQIVND, per germline (reference sequence). The CDR3 is 16 amino acids. In DNA, the CDR3 is TGTGCCAGTAGAACGATAGGGACAGGGGTGACCGGGGAGCTGTTTTTT. It yields the protein CASRTIGTGVTGELFF.